Included here is one T cell receptor beta chain sequence, with context. TCR beta sequencing covered blood CD8+ and CD4+ T cells. The multiple sclerosis controls were treatment-naive patients, and their relapsing-remitting disease was stable or active. Purification of the CD8+ and CD4+ T cells relied on negative isolation, and TEMRA cells underwent FACS enrichment. The sample comes from a study of CD8 T cells in Susac syndrome. With random hexamers, reverse transcription was performed on about 0.5 to 1 ug of RNA. Across 54 Vbeta and 13 Jbeta, TCR beta CDR3 was amplified with immunoSEQ multiplex PCR. MiXCR was run by TCRdb on the immunoSEQ multiplex PCR reads, yielding one entry per CDR3 protein. The sample holds hundreds of thousands of distinct CDR3 sequences, about 96% seen once. Germline CDR1 is DFQATT and CDR2 is SNEGSKA (reference sequence). Deletions cut 6 bases from V and 3 bases from J, with 11 bases between. This CDR3 has 12 residues.

Sequencing was performed on CD4+ T cells from PBMCs. The receptor was derived from a human donor with multiple sclerosis. V usage is TRBV20-1 and J usage is TRBJ1-1; D not resolved. This CDR3 reads CSAPGGDTEAFF. CDR3 bases: TGCAGTGCCCCCGGAGGAGACACTGAAGCTTTCTTT.